These 11 T cell receptor beta chains came from one sample sequenced in a study of cytomegalovirus exposure and HLA in healthy donors. The PCR was carried out with 60 Vbeta primers and 13 Jbeta primers. Profiled with immunoSEQ multiplex PCR; TCRdb holds only in-frame clones, not every one. The sample carries around 74,000 clones, 70% to 80% recorded once. The sample comprised PBMCs. The receptors come from a man aged 35 to 55 in good health and CMV-seronegative.

The table lists this clone with a count of one. The chain carries TRBV7-2 and TRBJ2-5, with a tentative D call TRBD2 (6 bases). V was clipped by 3 bases and J by 0 bases, with 11 bases between them. Germline V CDR1 and CDR2: SGHTA, FQGNSA. The length of the CDR3 is 15 residues. CDR3 nucleotide sequence: TGTGCCAGCAGCTTGGGCGGGAAATACCAAGAGACCCAGTACTTC. Translated, it gives CASSLGGKYQETQYF. Supplemented by reference TRBV7-2 and TRBJ2-5, the full variable domain reads GAGVSQSPSNKVTEKGKDVELRCDPISGHTALYWYRQSLGQGLEFLIYFQGNSAPDKSGLPSDRFSAERTGGSVSTLTIQRTQQEDSAVYLCASSLGGKYQETQYFGPGTRLLVL.

This chain uses TRBV11-2 with TRBJ1-2, with D possibly TRBD1 on 6 matching bases. The CDR3 sequence is 13 residues long. Germline CDR1 is SGHAT and CDR2 is FQNNGV. V lost 5 bases to trimming and J lost 1 base, with 8 bases between them. This chain's CDR3 is CASSKDSNYGYTF. In nucleotides, the CDR3 is TGTGCCAGCAGCAAGGACAGTAACTATGGCTACACCTTC.

V gene TRBV4-2 combines with J gene TRBJ1-5, with D unclear. Looked up from germline, CDR1 is LGHNA and CDR2 is YNFKEQ. V was pared by 4 bases and J by 3 bases, with 7 bases between. This CDR3 is 13 amino acids long. CDR3 sequence: CASSPLDNQPQHF. The CDR3 DNA is TGTGCCAGCAGCCCCCTAGACAATCAGCCCCAGCATTTT.

The sample holds a few counts of this clone. V is TRBV28 and J is TRBJ2-1; 7 positions agree with TRBD1. The length of the CDR3 is 17 residues. Germline CDR1 and CDR2: MDHEN and SYDVKM. V lost 4 bases to trimming and J lost 0 bases; unmatched junction nucleotides: 9. CDR3 DNA: TGTGCCAGCAGTTCTCATCTGGACAGGAGCTCCTACAATGAGCAGTTCTTC. Amino acids: CASSSHLDRSSYNEQFF.

This clone appeared once. This chain joins TRBV10-3 and TRBJ1-5, with 7 bases fitting TRBD1. The CDR3 is 16 amino acids. From germline, CDR1 is ENHRY and CDR2 SYGVKD. Trimming removed 6 bases from V and 2 bases from J; junction bases left unmatched: 10. The CDR3 reads CAISPQGPGRNQPQHF. In DNA form, the CDR3 reads TGTGCCATCAGCCCACAGGGGCCTGGACGCAATCAGCCCCAGCATTTT.

The V call is TRBV6-6, the J call TRBJ1-2, with 7 positions matching TRBD1. Germline trimming cut 6 bases from V and 4 bases from J; bases unmatched to any gene: 11. From germline, CDR1 is MNHNY and CDR2 SVGAGI (reference sequence). CDR3 length: 15 residues. DNA of the CDR3: TGTGCCAGCAGCTCCCGACCCGACAGGGTCTATGGCTACACCTTC. Translating it yields CASSSRPDRVYGYTF.

This rearrangement joins TRBV9 to TRBJ2-7; D call uncertain. CDR3 length equals 15 residues. The V end was cut by 0 bases, the J end by 1 base, with 11 bases between. Germline values: CDR1 SGDLS, CDR2 YYNGEE. This CDR3 is CASSVGGISSYEQYF. The CDR3 DNA sequence: TGTGCCAGCAGCGTAGGAGGTATCTCATCCTACGAGCAGTACTTC.

Note on this clone: The identical CDR3 is also encoded by other nucleotide sequences in the sample. The chain carries TRBV9 and TRBJ2-1; 11 positions agree with TRBD2. V dropped 0 bases and J dropped 4; count of bases not matched to a gene: 0. Germline assignment: CDR1 SGDLS and CDR2 YYNGEE. The CDR3 covers 15 residues. The CDR3 region is CASSVGLAGYNEQFF. The DNA for the CDR3 is TGTGCCAGCAGCGTAGGACTAGCGGGGTACAATGAGCAGTTCTTC.

This chain connects TRBV7-2 to TRBJ1-5, with 9 positions matching TRBD1. Germline assignment: CDR1 SGHTA and CDR2 FQGNSA. V shed 3 bases, J shed 3 bases, and the junction held 6 bases outside the gene matches. This CDR3 is 16 amino acids long. The CDR3 is CASSFAGTGYNQPQHF. DNA for the CDR3: TGTGCCAGCAGCTTTGCCGGGACAGGGTACAATCAGCCCCAGCATTTT.

The V call is TRBV28, the J call TRBJ1-5; D unresolved. With 6 bases removed from V and 5 bases from J, the gap between germline ends came to 20 bases. This CDR3 region has 16 residues. CDR1 is MDHEN, CDR2 SYDVKM, per germline. Here the CDR3 DNA reads TGTGCCAGCAGCACTCCCCTTGGCGGGATTTATCAGCCCCAGCATTTT. Translating it yields CASSTPLGGIYQPQHF.

The chain uses TRBV9 and TRBJ1-1, with 8 bases lining up with TRBD1. The J segment lost 4 bases and the V segment lost 4 bases, leaving 15 bases of the junction unmatched. The germline V gene encodes CDR1 SGDLS and CDR2 YYNGEE. The CDR3 consists of 17 residues. The CDR3 spells CASSPLGIGQGGTEAFF. The DNA for the CDR3 is TGTGCCAGCAGCCCCCTAGGGATAGGACAGGGCGGCACTGAAGCTTTCTTT.